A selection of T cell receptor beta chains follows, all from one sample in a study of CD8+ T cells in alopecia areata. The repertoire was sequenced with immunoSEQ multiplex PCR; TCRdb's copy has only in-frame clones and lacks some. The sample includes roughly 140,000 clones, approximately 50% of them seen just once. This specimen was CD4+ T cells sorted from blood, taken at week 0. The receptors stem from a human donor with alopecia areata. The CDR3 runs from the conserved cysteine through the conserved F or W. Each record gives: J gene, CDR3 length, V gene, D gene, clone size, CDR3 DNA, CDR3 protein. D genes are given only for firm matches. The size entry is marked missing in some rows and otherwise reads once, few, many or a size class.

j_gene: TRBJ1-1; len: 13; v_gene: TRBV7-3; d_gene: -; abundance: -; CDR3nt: TGTGCCAGCAGATCGTCCAGGCACACTGAAGCTTTCTTT; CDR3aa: CASRSSRHTEAFF
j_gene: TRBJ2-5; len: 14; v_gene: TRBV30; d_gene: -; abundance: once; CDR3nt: TGTGCCTGGAGTAGGACAGCACTCCAAGAGACCCAGTACTTC; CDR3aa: CAWSRTALQETQYF
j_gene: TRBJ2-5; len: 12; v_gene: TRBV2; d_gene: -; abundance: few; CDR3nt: TGTGCCAGCCGTCGGTTTGCAGAGACCCAGTACTTC; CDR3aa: CASRRFAETQYF
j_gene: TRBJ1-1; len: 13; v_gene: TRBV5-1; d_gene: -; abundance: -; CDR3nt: TGCGCCAGCAGCTCCACCGGGGAGACTGAAGCTTTCTTT; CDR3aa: CASSSTGETEAFF
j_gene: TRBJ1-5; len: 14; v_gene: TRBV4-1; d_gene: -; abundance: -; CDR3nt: TGCGCCAGCAGCCGGCAGGGGTGGGATCAGCCCCAGCATTTT; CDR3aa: CASSRQGWDQPQHF
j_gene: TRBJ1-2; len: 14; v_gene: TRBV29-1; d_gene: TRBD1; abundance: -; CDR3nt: TGCAGCGTTGGACCCGGGACAGGGGCAAATGGCTACACCTTC; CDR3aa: CSVGPGTGANGYTF
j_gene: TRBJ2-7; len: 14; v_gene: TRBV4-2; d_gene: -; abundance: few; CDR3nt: TGTGCCAGCAGCCAAGGCGACTATGCCTACGAGCAGTACTTC; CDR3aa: CASSQGDYAYEQYF
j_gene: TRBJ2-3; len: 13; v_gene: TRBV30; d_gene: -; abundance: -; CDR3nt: TGTGCCTGGGGTCGGCAGGGCACAGATACGCAGTATTTT; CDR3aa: CAWGRQGTDTQYF
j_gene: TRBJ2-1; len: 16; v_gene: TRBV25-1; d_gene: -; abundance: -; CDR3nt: TGTGCCAGCAGTATAAGGTCGGCGGTGGGGGGCAGTGAGCAGTTCTTC; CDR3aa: CASSIRSAVGGSEQFF
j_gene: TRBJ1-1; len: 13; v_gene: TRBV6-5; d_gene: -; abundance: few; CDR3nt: TGTGCCAGCAGTAGGGTTCGGAACACTGAAGCTTTCTTT; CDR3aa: CASSRVRNTEAFF
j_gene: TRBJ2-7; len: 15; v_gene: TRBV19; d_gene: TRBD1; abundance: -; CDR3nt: TGTGCCAGTAGTGCGCGGACAGGTTTTTCCTACGAGCAGTACTTC; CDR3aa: CASSARTGFSYEQYF